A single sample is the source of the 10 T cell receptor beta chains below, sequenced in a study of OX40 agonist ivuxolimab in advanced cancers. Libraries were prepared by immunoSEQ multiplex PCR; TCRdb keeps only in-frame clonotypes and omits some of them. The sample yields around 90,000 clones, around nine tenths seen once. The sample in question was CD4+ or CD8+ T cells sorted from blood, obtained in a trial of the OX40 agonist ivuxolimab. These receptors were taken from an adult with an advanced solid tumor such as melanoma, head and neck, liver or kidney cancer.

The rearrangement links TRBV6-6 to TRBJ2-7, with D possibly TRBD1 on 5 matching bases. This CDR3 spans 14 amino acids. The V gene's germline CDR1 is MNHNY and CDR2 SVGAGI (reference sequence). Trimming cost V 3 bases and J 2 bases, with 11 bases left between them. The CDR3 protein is CASSYGTGPYEQYF. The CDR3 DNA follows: TGTGCCAGCAGTTATGGTACAGGCCCCTACGAGCAGTACTTC.

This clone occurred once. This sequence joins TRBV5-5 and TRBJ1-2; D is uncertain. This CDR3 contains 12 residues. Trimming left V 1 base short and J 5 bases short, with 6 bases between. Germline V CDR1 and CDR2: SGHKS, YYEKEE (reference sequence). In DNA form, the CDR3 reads TGTGCCAGCAGCTTGTATTTGTATGGCTACACCTTC. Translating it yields CASSLYLYGYTF.

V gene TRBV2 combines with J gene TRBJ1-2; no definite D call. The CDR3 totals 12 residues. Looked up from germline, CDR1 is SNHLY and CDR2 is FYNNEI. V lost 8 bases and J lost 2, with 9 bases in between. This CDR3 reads CASSGGNYGYTF. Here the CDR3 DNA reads TGTGCCAGCTCGGGAGGGAACTATGGCTACACCTTC.

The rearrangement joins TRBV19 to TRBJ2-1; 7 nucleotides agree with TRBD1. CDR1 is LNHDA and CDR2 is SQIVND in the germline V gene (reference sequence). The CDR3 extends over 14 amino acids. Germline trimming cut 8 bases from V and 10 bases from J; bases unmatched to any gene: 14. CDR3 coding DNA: TGTGCCAGTGGGGTCTCAGGGGGATCGGTCGAGCAGTTCTTC. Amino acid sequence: CASGVSGGSVEQFF.

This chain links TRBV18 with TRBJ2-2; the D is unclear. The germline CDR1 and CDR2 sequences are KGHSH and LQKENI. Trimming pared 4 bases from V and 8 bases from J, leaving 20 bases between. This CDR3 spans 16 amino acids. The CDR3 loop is CASSRAAVIRSGELFF. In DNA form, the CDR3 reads TGTGCCAGCTCACGAGCCGCGGTCATAAGGTCAGGGGAGCTGTTTTTT.

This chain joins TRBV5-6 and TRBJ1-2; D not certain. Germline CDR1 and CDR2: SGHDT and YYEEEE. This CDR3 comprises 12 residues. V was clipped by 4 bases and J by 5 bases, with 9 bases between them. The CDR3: CASSPQGYGYTF. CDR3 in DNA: TGTGCCAGCAGCCCTCAAGGATATGGCTACACCTTC.

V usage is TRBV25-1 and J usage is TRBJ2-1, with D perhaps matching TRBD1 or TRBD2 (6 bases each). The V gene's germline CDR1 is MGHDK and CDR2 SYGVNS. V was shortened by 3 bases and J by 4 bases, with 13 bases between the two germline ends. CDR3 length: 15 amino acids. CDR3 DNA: TGTGCCAGCAGTGATTCCGGGGGCCGATACAATGAGCAGTTCTTC. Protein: CASSDSGGRYNEQFF. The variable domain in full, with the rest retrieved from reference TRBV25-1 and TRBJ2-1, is EADIYQTPRYLVIGTGKKITLECSQTMGHDKMYWYQQDPGMELHLIHYSYGVNSTEKGDLSSESTVSRIRTEHFPLTLESARPSHTSQYLCASSDSGGRYNEQFFGPGTRLTVL.

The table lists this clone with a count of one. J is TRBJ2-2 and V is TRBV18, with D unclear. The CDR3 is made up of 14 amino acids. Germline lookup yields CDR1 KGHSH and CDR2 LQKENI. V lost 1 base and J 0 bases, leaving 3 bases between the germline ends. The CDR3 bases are TGTGCCAGCTCACCACATCCGAACACCGGGGAGCTGTTTTTT. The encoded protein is CASSPHPNTGELFF. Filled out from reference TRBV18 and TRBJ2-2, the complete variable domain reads NAGVMQNPRHLVRRRGQEARLRCSPMKGHSHVYWYRQLPEEGLKFMVYLQKENIIDESGMPKERFSAEFPKEGPSILRIQQVVRGDSAAYFCASSPHPNTGELFFGEGSRLTVL.

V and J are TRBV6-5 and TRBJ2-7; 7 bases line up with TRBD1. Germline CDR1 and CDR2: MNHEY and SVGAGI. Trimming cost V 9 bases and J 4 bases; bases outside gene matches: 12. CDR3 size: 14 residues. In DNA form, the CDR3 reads TGTGCCAGTCACACTAGGGACAGTTTTTACGAGCAGTACTTC. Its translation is CASHTRDSFYEQYF.

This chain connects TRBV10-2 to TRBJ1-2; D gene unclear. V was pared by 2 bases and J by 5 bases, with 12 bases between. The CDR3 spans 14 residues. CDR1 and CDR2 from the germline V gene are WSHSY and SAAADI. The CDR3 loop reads CASSELSSRYGYTF. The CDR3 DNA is TGCGCCAGCAGTGAGCTTTCGAGTAGGTATGGCTACACCTTC.